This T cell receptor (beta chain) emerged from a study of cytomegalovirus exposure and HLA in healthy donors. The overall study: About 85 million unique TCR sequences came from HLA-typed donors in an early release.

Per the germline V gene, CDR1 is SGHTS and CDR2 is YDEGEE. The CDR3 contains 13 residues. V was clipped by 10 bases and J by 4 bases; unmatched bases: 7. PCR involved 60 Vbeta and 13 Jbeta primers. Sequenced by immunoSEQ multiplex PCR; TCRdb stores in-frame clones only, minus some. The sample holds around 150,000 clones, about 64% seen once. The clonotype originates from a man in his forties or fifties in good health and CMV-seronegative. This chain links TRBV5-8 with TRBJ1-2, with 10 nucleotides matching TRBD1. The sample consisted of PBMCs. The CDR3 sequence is CASRRTGGYGYTF. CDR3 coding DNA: TGTGCCTCTAGGCGGACAGGGGGCTATGGCTACACCTTC.